This T cell receptor beta chain derives from a study of shared clonotypes between healthy human individuals. As for the study in general: CD4 naive and memory got three plates each, CD8 naive two, CD8 memory one.

The data were produced by immunoSEQ multiplex PCR, yet TCRdb's version contains in-frame clones alone and is incomplete. The data show a few million clones, roughly 92% seen once. Study-level results: Sampling used blood alone; tissue repertoires probably differ. Compared with clonotypes that all four donors shared, non-shared clonotypes had lower generation probabilities.

This clone was seen more than once but under ten times. Antigen unknown. V shed 2 bases, J shed 4 bases, and the junction held 4 bases outside the gene matches. This CDR3 is 13 amino acids long. Germline-derived CDR1 and CDR2 are GTSNPN and SVGIG (reference sequence). Material for sequencing was naive CD4+ T cells sorted from blood. Subset defined: CD45RA+ positively selected. This chain links TRBV30 with TRBJ1-2, with TRBD1 matching 7 bases. This TCR came from a young man in good health. CDR3 coding DNA: TGTGCCTGGAGTACCCCAGGGGGCTATGGCTACACCTTC. Protein product: CAWSTPGGYGYTF.